Listed here are 23 T cell receptor beta chains from one sample, sequenced in a study of graft-versus-host responses after intestinal transplantation. The method was immunoSEQ multiplex PCR; TCRdb's version includes in-frame clones alone and lacks a portion of them. The sample yields tens of thousands of clones, 85% to 90% seen once. No antigen is known for these receptors. This specimen consisted of unstimulated CD4+ T cells sorted from spleen or lymph node cells, obtained before intestinal transplant. The receptors originated from a human donor who received an intestinal transplant.

In its sample, this clone was seen once. J is TRBJ2-1 and V is TRBV7-2; the D gene is possibly TRBD2 (7 bases). Germline V gene sequence: CDR1 SGHTA, CDR2 FQGNSA. The V gene lost 1 base and the J gene lost 2 bases, with 12 bases spanning the gap. The CDR3 covers 16 residues. The CDR3 bases are TGTGCCAGCAGCTTAGATCCGGGGGGCCCCTACAATGAGCAGTTCTTC. Translation: CASSLDPGGPYNEQFF.

The J gene is TRBJ1-6, the V gene TRBV5-6, with 9 bases aligning to TRBD1. The germline gives CDR1 SGHDT, CDR2 YYEEEE. The CDR3 length is 15 residues. J was trimmed by 10 bases and V by 4 bases; bases with no gene match: 9. The DNA of the CDR3 is TGTGCCAGCAGCACCCGGGACAGGGTAGGGTCACCCCTCCACTTT. Translating gives CASSTRDRVGSPLHF.

The genes are TRBV2 and TRBJ2-3; D is unclear. The CDR3 has 14 amino acids. With 6 bases removed from V and 6 bases from J, the gap between germline ends came to 16 bases. The germline CDR1 and CDR2 sequences are SNHLY and FYNNEI. DNA of the CDR3: TGTGCCAGCAGGCCAGGAATTTATACGGATACGCAGTATTTT. It specifies CASRPGIYTDTQYF.

CDR3 in amino acids: CATSGRRGASYGYTF. The CDR3 nucleotides read TGTGCCACCAGCGGGCGGCGGGGAGCGTCCTATGGCTACACCTTC. The chain combines TRBV15 with TRBJ1-2; D remains unclear. Trimming cost V 5 bases and J 4 bases, with 17 bases left between them. The CDR3 covers 15 residues. Per the germline V gene, CDR1 is LNHNV and CDR2 is YYDKDF (reference sequence).

This clone has just one count. The chain joins TRBV7-9 to TRBJ2-3; D is uncertain. Germline values: CDR1 SEHNR, CDR2 FQNEAQ (reference sequence). Deletions cut 4 bases from V and 4 bases from J, with 24 bases between. CDR3 length equals 18 residues. The CDR3 nucleotides read TGTGCCAGCAGCTCCCAGTGGCGGTATTCACGAGTAGCAGATACGCAGTATTTT. This sequence encodes CASSSQWRYSRVADTQYF. Together with reference TRBV7-9 and TRBJ2-3, the CDR3 gives the full variable domain: DTGVSQNPRHKITKRGQNVTFRCDPISEHNRLYWYRQTLGQGPEFLTYFQNEAQLEKSRLLSDRFSAERPKGSFSTLEIQRTEQGDSAMYLCASSSQWRYSRVADTQYFGPGTRLTVL.

The V and J genes are TRBV7-2 and TRBJ2-7; 11 positions match TRBD2. With V trimmed by 6 bases and J by 2 bases, 6 bases remained unmatched. Germline V gene data show CDR1 as SGHTA and CDR2 as FQGNSA. CDR3 length: 15 residues. The DNA for the CDR3 is TGTGCCAGCAGACATAGCGGGGGGGCGACCTACGAGCAGTACTTC. Its translation: CASRHSGGATYEQYF.

The chain joins TRBV12-5 to TRBJ2-1, with 9 nucleotides matching TRBD1. In germline, CDR1 is LGHNT, CDR2 FRNRAP. The CDR3 runs 15 residues. Trimming removed 4 bases from V and 5 bases from J; junction bases left unmatched: 6. CDR3 DNA: TGTGCTAGTGGTTGGGGGGACAGGGATGACAATGAGCAGTTCTTC. This gives the protein CASGWGDRDDNEQFF.

V and J are TRBV5-1 and TRBJ2-6, with D unclear. Germline V lookup: CDR1 SGHRS, CDR2 YFSETQ. Trimming cost V 6 bases and J 0 bases, with 10 bases left between them. The CDR3 sequence is 15 residues long. The CDR3, as DNA: TGCGCCAGCAACCGACAAGCCTCTGGGGCCAACGTCCTGACTTTC. Translating it yields CASNRQASGANVLTF.

V and J are TRBV29-1 and TRBJ1-1; 7 positions match TRBD1. V was clipped by 7 bases and J by 0 bases; unmatched bases: 5. The CDR3 consists of 13 residues. Germline loops: CDR1 SQVTM, CDR2 ANQGSEA. CDR3 amino acids: CSADRDLNTEAFF. The CDR3 nucleotides read TGCAGCGCCGACAGGGATTTGAACACTGAAGCTTTCTTT.

V is TRBV7-3 and J is TRBJ1-6, with D possibly matching TRBD1 (6 bases). Germline assignment: CDR1 SGHTA and CDR2 FQGTGA. Trimming removed 5 bases at V and 7 bases at J, with 15 bases between. This CDR3 has 15 residues. This CDR3 reads CASSTSGGGNSPLHF. In nucleotides, the CDR3 is TGTGCCAGCAGCACTTCGGGGGGGGGCAATTCACCCCTCCACTTT.

There are a few counts of this clone. J is TRBJ1-2 and V is TRBV5-5; TRBD1 aligns across 9 bases. Germline loops: CDR1 SGHKS, CDR2 YYEKEE (reference sequence). The trim removed 1 base at V and 3 bases at J, leaving 4 bases unmatched. The CDR3 runs 15 residues. The CDR3: CASSLWDRADYGYTF. The CDR3 DNA reads as TGTGCCAGCAGCTTGTGGGACAGGGCGGACTATGGCTACACCTTC.

This clone was counted once. The gene calls are TRBV14 and TRBJ2-5; the match to TRBD1 covers 9 bases. The V gene end was trimmed by 1 base and the J gene end by 5 bases; junction bases not matched to a gene: 8. The CDR3 consists of 16 residues. CDR1 is SGHDN and CDR2 is FVKESK in the germline V gene. The DNA of the CDR3 is TGTGCCAGCAGCCAAGGGGACAGGGTTTCGGGCGAGACCCAGTACTTC. Translated, it gives CASSQGDRVSGETQYF.

The gene calls are TRBV2 and TRBJ1-6; no clear D gene. Per germline, CDR1 SNHLY and CDR2 FYNNEI. Trimming stripped 5 bases from V and 10 bases from J, with 15 bases between. This CDR3 has 14 amino acids. CDR3 residues: CASSYHPGTSPLHF. In DNA form, the CDR3 reads TGTGCCAGCAGTTACCACCCAGGTACCTCACCCCTCCACTTT.

Here the CDR3 DNA reads TGTGCCAGCAGTTTATTTTTAGGTGACACCTACGAGCAGTACTTC. Translated, it gives CASSLFLGDTYEQYF. The chain couples TRBV27 to TRBJ2-7, with D hard to call. The CDR3 length is 15 residues. Per germline, CDR1 MNHEY and CDR2 SMNVEV (reference sequence). V lost 1 base and J 2 bases, leaving 12 bases between the germline ends.

The gene calls are TRBV9 and TRBJ2-4, with D perhaps TRBD2 (6 bases). The CDR3 is made up of 14 amino acids. Germline-derived CDR1 and CDR2 are SGDLS and YYNGEE. V lost 4 bases and J lost 7, with 15 bases in between. Here the CDR3 reads CASSNLNGGNIQYF. The CDR3 DNA sequence: TGTGCCAGCAGCAACTTGAATGGGGGGAACATTCAGTACTTC.

CDR3 region: CAITGRGTCGHYEQYF. The CDR3 bases are TGTGCAATCACAGGGAGGGGCACGTGTGGACACTACGAGCAGTACTTC. V is TRBV5-3 and J is TRBJ2-7; D is possibly TRBD2 (7 bases). TRBV5-3 is annotated as an ORF whose role is uncertain. The CDR3 contains 16 residues.

The J gene is TRBJ2-1, the V gene TRBV18, with a possible D match to TRBD2 (7 bases). This CDR3 region has 16 residues. Trimming removed 0 bases from V and 4 bases from J, with 13 bases in between. Germline V gives CDR1 KGHSH, CDR2 LQKENI. CDR3 sequence (DNA): TGTGCCAGCTCACCACCGGGGGGGCGACCTTACAATGAGCAGTTCTTC. As protein: CASSPPGGRPYNEQFF.

The CDR3 DNA reads as TGTGCCAGCAGTCGAAGACAGGGGTGGCAGTACTTC. It encodes CASSRRQGWQYF. The rearrangement links TRBV28 to TRBJ2-7, with 8 nucleotides matching TRBD1. Germline V CDR1 and CDR2: MDHEN, SYDVKM. Trimming cost V 5 bases and J 9 bases; bases outside gene matches: 6. The CDR3 loop spans 12 amino acids.

This chain links TRBV2 with TRBJ1-5; D is uncertain. CDR3 length: 15 residues. From germline, CDR1 is SNHLY and CDR2 FYNNEI. V shed 3 bases and J shed 0 bases, with 9 bases lying between them. CDR3 residues: CASSDSVSSNQPQHF. CDR3 nucleotides: TGTGCCAGCAGTGATTCGGTGTCTAGCAATCAGCCCCAGCATTTT.

This clone was recorded only once. The chain links TRBV11-3 to TRBJ2-3; tentative D call: TRBD1 (6 bases). CDR1 SGHNT and CDR2 YENEEA come from the germline V gene. The CDR3 totals 15 residues. V was trimmed by 2 bases and J by 2 bases, leaving 11 bases between them. Written as DNA, the CDR3 is TGTGCCAGCAGCTTACGACGGGACAACACAGATACGCAGTATTTT. This translates into CASSLRRDNTDTQYF.

In nucleotides, the CDR3 is TGTGCCAGCAGTATCGGCGGGTGGAGGGAGACCCAGTACTTC. Translation: CASSIGGWRETQYF. The chain couples TRBV6-1 to TRBJ2-5, with D perhaps TRBD2 (5 bases). Deletions cut 5 bases from V and 5 bases from J, with 15 bases between. The CDR3 covers 14 residues. In germline, CDR1 is MNHNS, CDR2 SASEGT.

This sequence joins TRBV6-5 and TRBJ2-5; 10 nucleotides line up with TRBD1. J was trimmed by 4 bases and V by 2 bases; bases with no gene match: 4. CDR1 is MNHEY, CDR2 SVGAGI, per germline. The CDR3 spans 15 residues. Here the CDR3 reads CASSYTGTGVETQYF. The CDR3 DNA sequence: TGTGCCAGCAGTTACACCGGGACAGGGGTAGAGACCCAGTACTTC.

This rearrangement joins TRBV9 to TRBJ2-7, with TRBD1 identical over 10 bases. The J segment lost 1 base and the V segment lost 4 bases, leaving 5 bases of the junction unmatched. CDR3 length equals 15 residues. Germline values: CDR1 SGDLS, CDR2 YYNGEE. The CDR3 loop is CASSPRTGGSYEQYF. CDR3 in DNA: TGTGCCAGCAGCCCCCGGACAGGGGGATCCTACGAGCAGTACTTC.